This entry lists 15 T cell receptor beta chains sequenced from one sample in a study of shared clonotypes between healthy human individuals. Assay: immunoSEQ multiplex PCR; the TCRdb copy retains only in-frame clones and omits some. The table has 900,000 to 1,200,000 clones, 70% to 80% seen once; the top ten hold roughly 0.65%. The specimen sequenced was memory CD4+ T cells from PBMCs. Subset defined: CD45RA-negative fraction. These receptors were obtained from a man aged 18 to 29 in good health. Some clones in this sample may be carry-over from other donors' samples.

V is TRBV7-3 and J is TRBJ2-3; 9 positions match TRBD2. CDR1 and CDR2 (germline): SGHTA, FQGTGA. The junction had 8 bases not matched to a gene; V was cut back by 2 bases and J by 2 bases. The CDR3 contains 17 residues. This chain's CDR3 is CASSLYASSGDTDTQYF. For the CDR3, the DNA is TGTGCCAGCAGCTTATATGCCTCTAGCGGGGACACAGATACGCAGTATTTT.

This clone showed up just a few times. This chain uses TRBV5-4 with TRBJ2-1; a possible D gene is TRBD2 (6 bases). Germline CDR1 and CDR2: SGHNT and YYREEE (reference sequence). There are 18 residues in the CDR3. V lost 4 bases and J 1 base, leaving 21 bases between the germline ends. The CDR3 coding sequence is TGTGCCAGCAGCCAGTTGACTAGAGGACCAGGGTCCTACAATGAGCAGTTCTTC. Translation: CASSQLTRGPGSYNEQFF.

The rearrangement uses TRBV18 and TRBJ1-1; tentative D call: TRBD1 (5 bases). The ends were cut back, 9 bases at V and 10 bases at J, with 24 bases in the middle. The CDR3 is 14 amino acids. The germline V gene has CDR1 KGHSH and CDR2 LQKENI. CDR3: CASYEPMGGDRAFF. CDR3 coding DNA: TGTGCCAGTTACGAACCGATGGGGGGTGATCGAGCTTTCTTT.

Comment on this clone: Distinct nucleotide sequences in the sample also encode this CDR3. This chain connects TRBV5-1 to TRBJ2-3, with TRBD1 matching 10 bases. In germline, CDR1 is SGHRS, CDR2 YFSETQ. J gave up 1 base and V 4 bases, and 6 bases lay outside the gene matches. The CDR3 runs to 16 residues. This CDR3 is CASSLRQGARTDTQYF. CDR3 nucleotides: TGCGCCAGCAGCCTACGACAGGGGGCGCGCACAGATACGCAGTATTTT.

This clone has a single count. The chain links TRBV29-1 to TRBJ2-1, with D perhaps TRBD1 (5 bases). This CDR3 is built from 14 residues. The V gene's germline CDR1 is SQVTM and CDR2 ANQGSEA. Trimming removed 4 bases at V and 1 base at J, with 11 bases between. The DNA of the CDR3 is TGCAGCGTTGGCAGGGCCGATTCCTACAATGAGCAGTTCTTC. This translates into CSVGRADSYNEQFF.

This chain uses TRBV7-3 with TRBJ2-2; D gene unclear. Deletions cut 5 bases from V and 6 bases from J, with 10 bases between. The CDR3 length is 13 residues. Germline CDR1 is SGHTA and CDR2 is FQGTGA. This chain's CDR3 is CASSPGLPGELFF. Here the CDR3 DNA reads TGTGCCAGCAGCCCCGGCTTGCCCGGGGAGCTGTTTTTT.

The rearrangement links TRBV19 to TRBJ2-1, with D possibly TRBD2 on 5 matching bases. This CDR3 has 16 residues. Germline CDR1 is LNHDA and CDR2 is SQIVND (reference sequence). The V end lost 5 bases, the J end lost 3 bases, and 17 bases lay between the germline ends. CDR3 sequence (DNA): TGTGCCAGTAGTCCCGCCCTAGCAAGGGTCTACAATGAGCAGTTCTTC. Its translation: CASSPALARVYNEQFF.

This clone was seen a few times. This chain joins TRBV7-9 and TRBJ2-1, with 7 bases fitting TRBD2. Per the germline V gene, CDR1 is SEHNR and CDR2 is FQNEAQ (reference sequence). J was trimmed by 9 bases and V by 3 bases; bases with no gene match: 5. The CDR3 is 13 amino acids. The CDR3, as DNA: TGTGCCAGCAGCTTCAGCGGGGCCCCTGAGCAGTTCTTC. Residues: CASSFSGAPEQFF. Filled out from reference TRBV7-9 and TRBJ2-1, the complete variable domain reads DTGVSQNPRHKITKRGQNVTFRCDPISEHNRLYWYRQTLGQGPEFLTYFQNEAQLEKSRLLSDRFSAERPKGSFSTLEIQRTEQGDSAMYLCASSFSGAPEQFFGPGTRLTVL.

This clone was found a few times. The chain employs TRBV30 and TRBJ1-1; TRBD1 matches 11 bases. Germline CDR1 GTSNPN, CDR2 SVGIG (reference sequence). The CDR3 loop spans 13 amino acids. V shed 5 bases, J shed 5 bases, and the junction held 4 bases outside the gene matches. The CDR3 loop reads CAWWDRGWTEAFF. CDR3 sequence (DNA): TGTGCCTGGTGGGACAGGGGGTGGACTGAAGCTTTCTTT.

This sequence joins TRBV15 and TRBJ1-4; possible D gene TRBD1, 6 bases. V was trimmed by 1 base and J by 3 bases, leaving 9 bases between them. The CDR3 runs 15 residues. From germline, CDR1 is LNHNV and CDR2 YYDKDF (reference sequence). Here the CDR3 DNA reads TGTGCCACCAGCAGAGGGGGGGCAGCTAATGAAAAACTGTTTTTT. Translated: CATSRGGAANEKLFF.

The rearrangement uses TRBV5-1 and TRBJ2-5; D is ambiguous. Germline CDR1 reads SGHRS; CDR2 reads YFSETQ. The length of the CDR3 is 16 residues. V was trimmed by 0 bases and J by 4 bases, leaving 16 bases between them. Here the CDR3 reads CASSLGPARAGETQYF. In DNA, the CDR3 is TGCGCCAGCAGCTTGGGCCCCGCGAGAGCCGGAGAGACCCAGTACTTC.

The V gene is TRBV28, the J gene TRBJ1-5; 8 bases match TRBD1. This CDR3 comprises 15 residues. The germline CDR1 and CDR2 sequences are MDHEN and SYDVKM. Germline trimming cut 3 bases from V and 7 bases from J; bases unmatched to any gene: 8. The CDR3 region has the DNA TGTGCCAGCAGTTTCCAGACAGGGGACAGCCAGCCCCAGCATTTT. It yields the protein CASSFQTGDSQPQHF.

The gene calls are TRBV7-8 and TRBJ1-2; 10 bases line up with TRBD1. The V gene end was trimmed by 5 bases and the J gene end by 8 bases; junction bases not matched to a gene: 8. Germline V gene lookup returns CDR1 SGHVS and CDR2 FQNEAQ. The CDR3 extends over 14 amino acids. CDR3 region: CASSNGQGVKGYTF. As DNA, the CDR3 is TGTGCCAGCAGCAACGGACAGGGGGTGAAAGGCTACACCTTC. Based on the CDR3 plus reference TRBV7-8 and TRBJ1-2, the full variable domain is GAGVSQSPRYKVAKRGQDVALRCDPISGHVSLFWYQQALGQGPEFLTYFQNEAQLDKSGLPSDRFFAERPEGSVSTLKIQRTQQEDSAVYLCASSNGQGVKGYTFGSGTRLTVV.

This clone has a handful of counts. This chain links TRBV5-4 with TRBJ2-2; a possible D gene is TRBD2 (5 bases). From germline, CDR1 is SGHNT and CDR2 YYREEE (reference sequence). CDR3 length equals 16 residues. V lost 0 bases to trimming and J lost 4 bases, with 13 bases between them. CDR3 region: CASSLDARRSTGELFF. The CDR3, as DNA: TGTGCCAGCAGCTTGGACGCTAGGAGGAGCACCGGGGAGCTGTTTTTT.

About this clone: Other DNA sequences within the sample encode an identical CDR3. This chain connects TRBV18 to TRBJ2-7, with 8 nucleotides matching TRBD2. The CDR3 extends over 16 amino acids. V shed 0 bases and J 0 bases; nucleotides not matched to a gene: 4. Germline loops: CDR1 KGHSH, CDR2 LQKENI. Here the CDR3 DNA reads TGTGCCAGCTCACCACCGGGCAGCGGGAGCTCCTACGAGCAGTACTTC. Translation gives CASSPPGSGSSYEQYF. The variable domain in full, with the rest retrieved from reference TRBV18 and TRBJ2-7, is NAGVMQNPRHLVRRRGQEARLRCSPMKGHSHVYWYRQLPEEGLKFMVYLQKENIIDESGMPKERFSAEFPKEGPSILRIQQVVRGDSAAYFCASSPPGSGSSYEQYFGPGTRLTVT.